The clone carrying this T cell receptor (beta chain) was seen only a few times. Its antigen remains unidentified. Using immunoSEQ multiplex PCR, the repertoire was profiled, and TCRdb retains in-frame clones only, with some absent. The top ten clones hold under 5.5% of a sample with under 200,000 clones, 84% of them seen once. These data originate in a study of cytotoxic CD8 clonotypes in ibrutinib-treated CLL. Study-level information: Patient counts were ten to eleven relapsed/refractory, over 14 treatment-naive and about 18 IGHV unmutated. Responses: roughly 25 partial, 2 complete; after median around 68 months, roughly 15 stayed remitted, around twelve progressed. Study-level findings and limits: Public clonotypes, an uncommon group, contracted or remained stable on treatment. Higher clonality was seen at ibrutinib response and a return toward baseline at progression.

CDR3 size: 15 residues. The V and J ends lost 3 bases and 0 bases respectively, with 9 bases between them. CDR1 and CDR2 (germline): SNHLY, FYNNEI. Sample: PBMCs, taken after 24 months of ibrutinib treatment. The chain employs TRBV2 and TRBJ1-5, with D maybe TRBD1 (5 bases). The receptor's source is a human donor with chronic lymphocytic leukemia. The CDR3 DNA reads as TGTGCCAGCAGTGACGAGCAGGGTAGCAATCAGCCCCAGCATTTT. Protein sequence: CASSDEQGSNQPQHF.